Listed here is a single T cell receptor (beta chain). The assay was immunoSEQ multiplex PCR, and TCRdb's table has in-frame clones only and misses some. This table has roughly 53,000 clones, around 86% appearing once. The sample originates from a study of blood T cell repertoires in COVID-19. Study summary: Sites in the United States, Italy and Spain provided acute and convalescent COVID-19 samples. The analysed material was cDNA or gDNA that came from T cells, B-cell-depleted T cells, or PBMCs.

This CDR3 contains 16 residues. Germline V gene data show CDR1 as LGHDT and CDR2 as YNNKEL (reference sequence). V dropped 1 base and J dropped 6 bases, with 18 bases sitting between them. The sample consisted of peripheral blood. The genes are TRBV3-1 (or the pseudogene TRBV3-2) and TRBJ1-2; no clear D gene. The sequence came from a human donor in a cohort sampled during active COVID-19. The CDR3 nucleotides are TGTGCCAGCAGCCAAGTTGCAGGTGGAATAGGCGATGGCTACACCTTC. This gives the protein CASSQVAGGIGDGYTF.